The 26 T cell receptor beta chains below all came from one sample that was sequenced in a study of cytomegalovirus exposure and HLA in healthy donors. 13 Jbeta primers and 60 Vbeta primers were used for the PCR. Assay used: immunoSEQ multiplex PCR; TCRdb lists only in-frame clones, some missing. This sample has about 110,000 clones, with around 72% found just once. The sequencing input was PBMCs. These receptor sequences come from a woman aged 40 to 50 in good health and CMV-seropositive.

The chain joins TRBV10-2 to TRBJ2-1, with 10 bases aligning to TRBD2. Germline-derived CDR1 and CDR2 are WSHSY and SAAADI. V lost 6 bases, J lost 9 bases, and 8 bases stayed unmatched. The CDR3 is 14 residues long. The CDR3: CASRPSGGAGEQFF. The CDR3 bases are TGCGCCAGCAGACCGAGCGGGGGGGCCGGTGAGCAGTTCTTC.

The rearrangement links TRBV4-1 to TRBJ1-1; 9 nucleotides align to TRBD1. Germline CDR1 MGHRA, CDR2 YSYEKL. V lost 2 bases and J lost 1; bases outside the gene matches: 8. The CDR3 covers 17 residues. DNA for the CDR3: TGCGCCAGCAGCCAATACACCGGGACAGGGACGAACACTGAAGCTTTCTTT. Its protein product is CASSQYTGTGTNTEAFF.

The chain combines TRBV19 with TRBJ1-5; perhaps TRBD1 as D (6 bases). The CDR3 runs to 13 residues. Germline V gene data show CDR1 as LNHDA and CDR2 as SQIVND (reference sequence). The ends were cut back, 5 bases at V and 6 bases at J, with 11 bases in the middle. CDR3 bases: TGTGCCAGTAGTGCGCAAGGGGGTCAGCCCCAGCATTTT. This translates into CASSAQGGQPQHF.

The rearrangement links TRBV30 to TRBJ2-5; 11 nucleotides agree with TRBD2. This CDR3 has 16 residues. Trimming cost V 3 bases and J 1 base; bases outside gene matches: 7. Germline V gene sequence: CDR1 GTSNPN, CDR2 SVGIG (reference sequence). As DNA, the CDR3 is TGTGCCTGGAGCCTTAAACTAGCGGGGGTCCAAGAGACCCAGTACTTC. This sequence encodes CAWSLKLAGVQETQYF.

For the CDR3, the DNA is TGTGCCACCACCGTCGGTAGCTCCTACAATGAGCAGTTCTTC. It translates to CATTVGSSYNEQFF. The chain combines TRBV6-5 with TRBJ2-1; D remains unclear. This CDR3 has 14 residues. Trimming shortened V by 10 bases and J by 0 bases, and 13 bases separated the two germline ends. CDR1 and CDR2 from the germline V gene are MNHEY and SVGAGI.

CDR3 sequence: CASSLAGQGSSGNTIYF. In DNA form, the CDR3 reads TGCGCCAGCAGCCTTGCGGGACAGGGAAGTTCCGGAAACACCATATATTTT. V usage is TRBV4-1 and J usage is TRBJ1-3, with 9 nucleotides matching TRBD1. V lost 4 bases and J lost 4; bases outside the gene matches: 11. Germline CDR1 is MGHRA and CDR2 is YSYEKL. The length of the CDR3 is 17 residues.

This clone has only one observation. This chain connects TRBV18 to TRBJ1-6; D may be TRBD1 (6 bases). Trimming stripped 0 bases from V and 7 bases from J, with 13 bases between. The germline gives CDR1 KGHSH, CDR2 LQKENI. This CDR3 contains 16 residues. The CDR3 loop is CASSPPLRTENSPLHF. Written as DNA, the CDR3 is TGTGCCAGCTCACCACCCTTGAGGACAGAGAATTCACCCCTCCACTTT. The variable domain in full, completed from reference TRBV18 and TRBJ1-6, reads NAGVMQNPRHLVRRRGQEARLRCSPMKGHSHVYWYRQLPEEGLKFMVYLQKENIIDESGMPKERFSAEFPKEGPSILRIQQVVRGDSAAYFCASSPPLRTENSPLHFGNGTRLTVT.

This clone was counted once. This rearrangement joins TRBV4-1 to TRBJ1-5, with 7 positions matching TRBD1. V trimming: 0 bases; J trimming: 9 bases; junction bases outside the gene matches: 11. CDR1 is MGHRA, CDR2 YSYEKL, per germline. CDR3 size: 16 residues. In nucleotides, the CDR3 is TGCGCCAGCAGCCAAGAATACGGGACAGCCGGATTGCCCCAGCATTTT. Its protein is CASSQEYGTAGLPQHF.

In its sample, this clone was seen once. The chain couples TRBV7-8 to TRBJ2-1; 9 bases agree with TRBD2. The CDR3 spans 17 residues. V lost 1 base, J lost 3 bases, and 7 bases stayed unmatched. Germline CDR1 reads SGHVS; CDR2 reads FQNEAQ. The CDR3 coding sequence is TGTGCCAGCAGCTTAGGGGGTAGCGGGGGAAACTACAATGAGCAGTTCTTC. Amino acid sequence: CASSLGGSGGNYNEQFF.

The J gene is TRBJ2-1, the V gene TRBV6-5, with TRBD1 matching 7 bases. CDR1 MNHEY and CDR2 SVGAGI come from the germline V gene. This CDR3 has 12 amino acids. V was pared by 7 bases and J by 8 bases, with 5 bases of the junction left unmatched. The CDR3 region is CASTADRDEQFF. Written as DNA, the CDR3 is TGTGCCAGCACCGCTGACAGGGATGAGCAGTTCTTC.

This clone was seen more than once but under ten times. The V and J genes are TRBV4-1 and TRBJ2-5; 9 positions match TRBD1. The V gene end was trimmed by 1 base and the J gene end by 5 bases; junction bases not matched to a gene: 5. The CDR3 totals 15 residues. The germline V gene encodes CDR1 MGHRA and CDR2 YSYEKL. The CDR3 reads CASSQVGQGSETQYF. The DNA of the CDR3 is TGCGCCAGCAGCCAAGTCGGACAGGGGAGCGAGACCCAGTACTTC.

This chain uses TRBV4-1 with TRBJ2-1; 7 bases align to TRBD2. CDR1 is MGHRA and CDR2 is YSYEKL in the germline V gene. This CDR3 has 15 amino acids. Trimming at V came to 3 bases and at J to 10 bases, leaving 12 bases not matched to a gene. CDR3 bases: TGCGCCAGCAGCCATCGGGGACGGGGGGTAGACGAGCAGTTCTTC. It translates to CASSHRGRGVDEQFF.

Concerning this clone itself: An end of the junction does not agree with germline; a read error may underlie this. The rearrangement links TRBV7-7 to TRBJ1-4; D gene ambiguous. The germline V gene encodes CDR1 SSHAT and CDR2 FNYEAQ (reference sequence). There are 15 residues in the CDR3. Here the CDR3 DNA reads TGTGCTAGCAGCCAAACCGACGGACTTAATGAAAAACTGTTTTTT. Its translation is CASSQTDGLNEKLFF.

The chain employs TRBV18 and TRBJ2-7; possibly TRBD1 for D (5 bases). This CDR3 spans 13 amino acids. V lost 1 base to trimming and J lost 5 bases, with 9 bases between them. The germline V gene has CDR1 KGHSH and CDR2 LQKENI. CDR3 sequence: CASSPRQGNEQYF. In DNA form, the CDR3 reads TGTGCCAGCTCACCACGGCAGGGTAACGAGCAGTACTTC. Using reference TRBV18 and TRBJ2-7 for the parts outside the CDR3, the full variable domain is NAGVMQNPRHLVRRRGQEARLRCSPMKGHSHVYWYRQLPEEGLKFMVYLQKENIIDESGMPKERFSAEFPKEGPSILRIQQVVRGDSAAYFCASSPRQGNEQYFGPGTRLTVT.

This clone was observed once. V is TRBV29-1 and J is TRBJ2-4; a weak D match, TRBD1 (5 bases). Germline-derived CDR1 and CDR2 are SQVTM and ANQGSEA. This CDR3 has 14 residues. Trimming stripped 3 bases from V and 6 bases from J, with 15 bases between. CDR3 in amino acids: CSVESGQGTNIQYF. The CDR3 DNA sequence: TGCAGCGTTGAGTCAGGGCAGGGTACAAACATTCAGTACTTC.

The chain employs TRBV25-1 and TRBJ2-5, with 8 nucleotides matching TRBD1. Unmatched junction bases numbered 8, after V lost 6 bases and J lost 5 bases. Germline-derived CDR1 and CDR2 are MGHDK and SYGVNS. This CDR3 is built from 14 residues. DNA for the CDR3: TGTGCCAGCAGGAACAGGGGGTACGATGAGACCCAGTACTTC. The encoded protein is CASRNRGYDETQYF. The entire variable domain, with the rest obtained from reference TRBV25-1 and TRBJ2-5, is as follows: EADIYQTPRYLVIGTGKKITLECSQTMGHDKMYWYQQDPGMELHLIHYSYGVNSTEKGDLSSESTVSRIRTEHFPLTLESARPSHTSQYLCASRNRGYDETQYFGPGTRLLVL.

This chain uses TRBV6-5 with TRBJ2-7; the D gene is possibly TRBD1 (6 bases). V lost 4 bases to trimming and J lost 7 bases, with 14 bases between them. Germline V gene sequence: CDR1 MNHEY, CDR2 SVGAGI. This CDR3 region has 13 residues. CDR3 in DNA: TGTGCCAGCAGTTCCCCAGGGGCCAGGGAGCAGTACTTC. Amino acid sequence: CASSSPGAREQYF.

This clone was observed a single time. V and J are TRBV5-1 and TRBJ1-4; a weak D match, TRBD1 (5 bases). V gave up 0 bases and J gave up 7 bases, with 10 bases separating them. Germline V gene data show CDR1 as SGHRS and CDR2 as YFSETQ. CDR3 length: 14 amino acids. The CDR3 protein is CASSLAGRGEKLFF. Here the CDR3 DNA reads TGCGCCAGCAGCTTGGCCGGTAGGGGTGAAAAACTGTTTTTT.

CDR3 nucleotides: TGTGCCAGCAGCCCGGGGACAGGTCATAAGGGGGGCTACACCTTC. Translation: CASSPGTGHKGGYTF. The V and J genes are TRBV5-4 and TRBJ1-2, with TRBD1 identical over 8 bases. This CDR3 contains 15 residues. Germline values: CDR1 SGHNT, CDR2 YYREEE (reference sequence). V was clipped by 4 bases and J by 8 bases; unmatched bases: 13.

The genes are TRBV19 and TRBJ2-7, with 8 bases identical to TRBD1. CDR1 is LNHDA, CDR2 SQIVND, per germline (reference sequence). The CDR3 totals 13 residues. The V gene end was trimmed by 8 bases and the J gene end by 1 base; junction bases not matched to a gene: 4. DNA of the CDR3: TGTGCCAGTCGTAACAGGGGGTCCTACGAGCAGTACTTC. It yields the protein CASRNRGSYEQYF.

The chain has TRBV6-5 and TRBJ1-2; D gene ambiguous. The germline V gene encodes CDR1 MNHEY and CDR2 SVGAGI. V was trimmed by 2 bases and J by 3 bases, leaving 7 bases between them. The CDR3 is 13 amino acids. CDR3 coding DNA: TGTGCCAGCAGTTACGATGAGGACTATGGCTACACCTTC. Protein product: CASSYDEDYGYTF.

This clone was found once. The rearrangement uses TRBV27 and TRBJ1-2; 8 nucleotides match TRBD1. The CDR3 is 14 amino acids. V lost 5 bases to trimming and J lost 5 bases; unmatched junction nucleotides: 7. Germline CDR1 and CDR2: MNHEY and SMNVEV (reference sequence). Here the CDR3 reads CASSGAGGSYGYTF. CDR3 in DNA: TGTGCCAGCAGTGGGGCAGGGGGCAGTTATGGCTACACCTTC.

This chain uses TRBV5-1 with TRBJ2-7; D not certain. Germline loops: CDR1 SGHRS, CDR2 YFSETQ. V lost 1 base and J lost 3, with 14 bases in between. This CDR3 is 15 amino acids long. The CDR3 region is CASSLRGGPLYEQYF. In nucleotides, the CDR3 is TGCGCCAGCAGCTTGAGAGGCGGCCCCCTCTACGAGCAGTACTTC.

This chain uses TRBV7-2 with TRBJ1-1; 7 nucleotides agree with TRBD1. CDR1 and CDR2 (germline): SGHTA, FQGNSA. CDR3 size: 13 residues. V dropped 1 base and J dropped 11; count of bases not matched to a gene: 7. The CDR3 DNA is TGTGCCAGCAGCTTAGGTAGGGGGCTTTTTGCTTTCTTT. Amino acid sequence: CASSLGRGLFAFF.

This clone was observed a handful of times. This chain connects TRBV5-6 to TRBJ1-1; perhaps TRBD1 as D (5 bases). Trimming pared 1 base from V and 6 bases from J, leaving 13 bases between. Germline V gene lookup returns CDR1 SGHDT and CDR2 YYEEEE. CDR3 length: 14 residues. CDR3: CASSLRGLRAEAFF. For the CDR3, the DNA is TGTGCCAGCAGCTTGAGGGGACTGAGGGCTGAAGCTTTCTTT.

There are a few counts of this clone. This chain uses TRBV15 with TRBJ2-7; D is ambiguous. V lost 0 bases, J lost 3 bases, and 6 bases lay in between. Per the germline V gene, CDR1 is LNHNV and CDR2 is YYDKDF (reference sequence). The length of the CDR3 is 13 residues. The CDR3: CATSRDFHYEQYF. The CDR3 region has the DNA TGTGCCACCAGCAGAGATTTTCACTACGAGCAGTACTTC.